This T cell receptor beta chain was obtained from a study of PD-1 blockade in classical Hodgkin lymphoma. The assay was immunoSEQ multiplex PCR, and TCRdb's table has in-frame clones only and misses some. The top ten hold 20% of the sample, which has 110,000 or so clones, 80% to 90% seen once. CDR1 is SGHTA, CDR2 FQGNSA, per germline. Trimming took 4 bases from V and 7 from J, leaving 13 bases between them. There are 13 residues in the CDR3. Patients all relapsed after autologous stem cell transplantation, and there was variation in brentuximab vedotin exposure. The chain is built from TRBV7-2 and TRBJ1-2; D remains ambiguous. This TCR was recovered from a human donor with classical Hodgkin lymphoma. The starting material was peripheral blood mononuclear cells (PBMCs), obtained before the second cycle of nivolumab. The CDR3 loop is CASSSTSGSGYTF. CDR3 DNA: TGTGCCAGCAGCTCAACTTCCGGGAGTGGCTACACCTTC.